These T cell receptor beta chains were read from a single sample in a study of cytomegalovirus exposure and HLA in healthy donors. Profiled with immunoSEQ multiplex PCR; TCRdb holds only in-frame clones, not every one. The top ten clones hold roughly 5.4% of a sample with about 99,000 clones, 76% of them seen once. The sequenced sample consisted of PBMCs. All receptors come from a woman under 30 in good health and CMV-seropositive. CDR3s leave out the opening cysteine and the closing phenylalanine or tryptophan.

TRBJ2-5 | TRBV15 | ATSRAGETQY
TRBJ1-1 | TRBV25-1 | ASKGTLGGGRTEAF
TRBJ2-1 | TRBV2 | ASSVDPRGGDEQF
TRBJ2-5 | TRBV10-3 | AISEPSGVQETQY
TRBJ2-1 | TRBV4-1 | ASSLNGLAGGNEQF
TRBJ2-5 | TRBV19 | ASRSGSETQY
TRBJ2-7 | TRBV5-4 | ASSLGTSGYEQY
TRBJ2-1 | TRBV5-4 | ASSGVREARGDEQF
TRBJ1-1 | TRBV4-1 | ASSQSPVMNTEAF
TRBJ2-5 | TRBV13 | ASSLGDRGETQY
TRBJ2-3 | TRBV11-2 | ASSLHRGTLPDTQY
TRBJ2-7 | TRBV4-1 | ASSQGQGVSSYEQY
TRBJ2-3 | TRBV10-3 | AISGKDRGGLGTQY
TRBJ2-2 | TRBV7-3 | ASSGTGGATGELF
TRBJ2-7 | TRBV5-1 | ASSLAGLPTYEQY
TRBJ2-3 | TRBV7-6 | ASSLTTGRAKDTQY
TRBJ1-1 | TRBV7-3 | ASSPLPGNTEAF
TRBJ1-5 | TRBV28 | ASSPQGAYNQPQH
TRBJ2-7 | TRBV7-2 | ASSWTSSYEQY
TRBJ2-7 | TRBV7-6 | ASSLAGGTYEQY
TRBJ2-3 | TRBV12-5 | ASGPYASFTDTQY
TRBJ1-1 | TRBV30 | AWSVLPSEAF
TRBJ1-1 | TRBV6-5 | ASSYSEGTEAF
TRBJ1-2 | TRBV25-1 | ASSVGGGAYGYT
TRBJ2-5 | TRBV6-5 | ASSYSVTNGETQY
TRBJ2-7 | TRBV6-5 | ASSYRSSFPYEQY
TRBJ1-1 | TRBV27 | ASGSGQAF
TRBJ1-1 | TRBV11-3 | ASSPRGDTNTEAF
TRBJ2-7 | TRBV6-1 | ASRLADIYEQY
TRBJ1-5 | TRBV11-2 | ASSLDRNQPQH
TRBJ2-1 | TRBV30 | AILAGESNEQF
TRBJ1-6 | TRBV5-1 | ASSFGGENSPLH
TRBJ1-5 | TRBV30 | AWSNQGASQPQH
NA | TRBV9 | ASSGGHEQY
TRBJ2-2 | TRBV10-2 | ASSFLDLNTGELF
TRBJ2-1 | TRBV14 | ASSQDRLAREQF
TRBJ2-3 | TRBV9 | ASSVDASGSTDTQY
TRBJ2-3 | TRBV9 | ASSGTQGVGTDTQY
TRBJ2-1 | TRBV15 | ATSRDRLGGNEQF
TRBJ1-2 | TRBV6-5 | ASSSGNGYT
TRBJ2-7 | TRBV4-1 | ASSQDDSYEQY
TRBJ2-7 | TRBV11-2 | ASSSEQGGAYEQY
TRBJ2-5 | TRBV6-1 | AGQGSLRETQY
TRBJ1-1 | TRBV18 | ASSLTAGSEAF
TRBJ2-3 | TRBV23-1 | ASSPIAGVGTDTQY
TRBJ2-1 | TRBV9 | ASSVQSQGEQF
TRBJ1-1 | TRBV19 | ASSIGQSNTEAF
TRBJ2-7 | TRBV7-2 | ASSPGGRAYEQY
TRBJ1-1 | TRBV7-8 | ASSRDSTEAF
TRBJ2-7 | TRBV27 | ATRPGTSTYEQY
TRBJ2-7 | TRBV5-6 | ASSLAFEQY
TRBJ2-3 | TRBV11-2 | ASTVPTDTQY
TRBJ2-3 | TRBV12-5 | ASGPEGGSGDTQY